A single sample gave rise to the 25 T cell receptor beta chains below, sequenced in a study of shared clonotypes between healthy human individuals (dated by TCRdb to the early 2020s). The library was made by the immunoSEQ multiplex PCR assay. TCRdb retrieved this table from immuneACCESS and kept in-frame rearrangements only. Not all clones are present; in checked studies, unresolved V genes account for under half, and no reason is known for the remainder. The sample table lists almost 750,000 clones, 55% to 75% of them with a count of one. The leading ten clones occupy 1.8% of the sample. Sample: memory CD4+ T cells sorted from blood. The sample's cell subset or site label is to be understood as: CD45RA-negative fraction. The source is a woman aged 25 to 39 in good health.

The CDR3 region has the DNA TGTGCCAGCAGTTTAACTAGCGGGCGTGTAGCAGATACGCAGTATTTT. Amino acid sequence: CASSLTSGRVADTQYF. V usage is TRBV28 and J usage is TRBJ2-3; 9 bases align to TRBD2. This CDR3 spans 16 amino acids. CDR1 is MDHEN, CDR2 SYDVKM, per germline. J was trimmed by 4 bases and V by 2 bases; bases with no gene match: 7.

Remarks on this clone: In the same sample, other DNA sequences code for this CDR3. The V call is TRBV6-1, the J call TRBJ1-1; 8 bases align to TRBD1. The trim removed 4 bases at V and 4 bases at J, leaving 8 bases unmatched. CDR3 length: 15 amino acids. Germline CDR1 is MNHNS and CDR2 is SASEGT. In DNA, the CDR3 is TGTGCCAGCAGTGCTACAGGGGGGTCGGCCACTGAAGCTTTCTTT. Amino acids: CASSATGGSATEAFF.

As to this clone: Other DNA sequences of this sample code for an identical CDR3. The chain combines TRBV5-1 with TRBJ2-3; 8 nucleotides line up with TRBD2. Looked up from germline, CDR1 is SGHRS and CDR2 is YFSETQ. CDR3 size: 14 residues. V lost 4 bases to trimming and J lost 4 bases; unmatched junction nucleotides: 5. CDR3 region: CASSRSGSADTQYF. In DNA form, the CDR3 reads TGCGCCAGCAGCAGGAGCGGGAGTGCAGATACGCAGTATTTT.

The gene calls are TRBV15 and TRBJ2-2, with 11 positions matching TRBD2. The ends lost 0 bases at V and 5 bases at J; junction bases unmatched: 8. The CDR3 is 18 amino acids. Germline values: CDR1 LNHNV, CDR2 YYDKDF (reference sequence). Written as DNA, the CDR3 is TGTGCCACCAGCAGAGATCAACTAGCGGGAGTTAATACCGGGGAGCTGTTTTTT. The encoded protein is CATSRDQLAGVNTGELFF.

V usage is TRBV18 and J usage is TRBJ2-7; possibly TRBD2 for D (6 bases). The CDR3 runs 18 residues. V dropped 3 bases and J dropped 1 base, with 22 bases sitting between them. The germline CDR1 and CDR2 sequences are KGHSH and LQKENI. The CDR3 DNA reads as TGTGCCAGCTCACCCTGGAGCGGAAGCGGGCCTGTATCCTACGAGCAGTACTTC. Its protein product is CASSPWSGSGPVSYEQYF.

This clone appeared a few times. The V gene is TRBV7-9, the J gene TRBJ1-1, with 7 bases that match TRBD1. V gave up 0 bases and J gave up 5 bases; unmatched junction bases: 6. The CDR3 totals 15 residues. The germline CDR1 and CDR2 sequences are SEHNR and FQNEAQ (reference sequence). CDR3 sequence: CASSLAQAGGTEAFF. Here the CDR3 DNA reads TGTGCCAGCAGCTTAGCCCAGGCAGGGGGTACTGAAGCTTTCTTT. Based on the CDR3 plus reference TRBV7-9 and TRBJ1-1, the full variable domain is DTGVSQNPRHKITKRGQNVTFRCDPISEHNRLYWYRQTLGQGPEFLTYFQNEAQLEKSRLLSDRFSAERPKGSFSTLEIQRTEQGDSAMYLCASSLAQAGGTEAFFGQGTRLTVV.

On this clone: This sample includes further DNA sequences coding for the same CDR3. The V gene is TRBV30, the J gene TRBJ2-5; D uncertain. CDR1 and CDR2 from the germline V gene are GTSNPN and SVGIG (reference sequence). The CDR3 consists of 12 residues. Trimming took off 3 bases at V and 4 bases at J, with 9 bases between the two ends. The CDR3 loop is CAWSRGRETQYF. The CDR3 DNA follows: TGTGCCTGGAGCCGTGGTCGAGAGACCCAGTACTTC.

This chain links TRBV10-3 with TRBJ2-2; tentative D call: TRBD2 (6 bases). Germline CDR1 reads ENHRY; CDR2 reads SYGVKD. Trimming removed 3 bases at V and 3 bases at J, with 8 bases between. The CDR3 is 14 amino acids. CDR3 nucleotides: TGTGCCATCAGTGAACTAGCTGACACCGGGGAGCTGTTTTTT. Translated, it gives CAISELADTGELFF.

The chain joins TRBV7-3 to TRBJ2-3; D is perhaps TRBD2 (5 bases). From germline, CDR1 is SGHTA and CDR2 FQGTGA. CDR3 length equals 15 residues. Trimming stripped 5 bases from V and 1 base from J, with 13 bases between. The CDR3, as DNA: TGTGCCAGCAGCCCCAGTAGCGTTGGCACAGATACGCAGTATTTT. This translates into CASSPSSVGTDTQYF. Looking up the rest from reference TRBV7-3 and TRBJ2-3 gives the full variable domain: GAGVSQTPSNKVTEKGKYVELRCDPISGHTALYWYRQSLGQGPEFLIYFQGTGAADDSGLPNDRFFAVRPEGSVSTLKIQRTERGDSAVYLCASSPSSVGTDTQYFGPGTRLTVL.

The J gene is TRBJ1-5, the V gene TRBV6-1, with TRBD1 matching 7 bases. Looked up from germline, CDR1 is MNHNS and CDR2 is SASEGT. Trimming at V came to 8 bases and at J to 6 bases, leaving 7 bases not matched to a gene. CDR3 length: 13 residues. CDR3 region: CASLAGGSQPQHF. Written as DNA, the CDR3 is TGTGCCAGCCTTGCAGGGGGAAGTCAGCCCCAGCATTTT.

The CDR3 region is CASSQGANNYGYTF. The CDR3 bases are TGCGCCAGCAGCCAAGGGGCCAATAACTATGGCTACACCTTC. This sequence joins TRBV4-1 and TRBJ1-2; D not resolved. With 1 base removed from V and 1 base from J, the gap between germline ends came to 7 bases. The V gene's germline CDR1 is MGHRA and CDR2 YSYEKL. The CDR3 totals 14 residues.

Worth noting for this clone: Additional DNA sequences in this sample encode the identical CDR3. V is TRBV2 and J is TRBJ2-7; D possibly corresponds to TRBD1 (6 bases). The V and J ends lost 7 bases and 1 base respectively, with 8 bases between them. This CDR3 has 12 amino acids. Per the germline V gene, CDR1 is SNHLY and CDR2 is FYNNEI. The CDR3 DNA sequence: TGTGCCAGCACTGGACAGTCCTACGAGCAGTACTTC. Protein product: CASTGQSYEQYF.

The chain links TRBV11-2 to TRBJ1-2, with 11 positions matching TRBD1. V was pared by 6 bases and J by 7 bases, with 10 bases of the junction left unmatched. The CDR3 loop spans 15 amino acids. CDR1 SGHAT and CDR2 FQNNGV come from the germline V gene. The CDR3 region is CASSSSGQGAFGYTF. The CDR3 DNA reads TGTGCCAGCAGTTCGTCCGGACAGGGGGCTTTTGGCTACACCTTC.

This chain joins TRBV28 and TRBJ2-7; D is unresolved. From germline, CDR1 is MDHEN and CDR2 SYDVKM. The CDR3 length is 10 residues. V was trimmed by 6 bases and J by 6 bases, leaving 6 bases between them. The CDR3 coding sequence is TGTGCCAGCAGCCGGGTCGAGCAGTACTTC. Translation: CASSRVEQYF.

This clone was found a few times. Other DNA sequences in the same sample also yield this CDR3. The rearrangement uses TRBV5-1 and TRBJ2-3, with 7 bases aligning to TRBD2. V shed 4 bases, J shed 0 bases, and the junction held 5 bases outside the gene matches. The CDR3 has 15 amino acids. Germline V gene sequence: CDR1 SGHRS, CDR2 YFSETQ. The CDR3 region is CASSGGRASTDTQYF. The CDR3 nucleotides are TGCGCCAGCAGCGGAGGGAGGGCTAGCACAGATACGCAGTATTTT.

The chain has TRBV6-1 and TRBJ2-1; tentatively, D is TRBD2 (5 bases). Trimming shortened V by 8 bases and J by 6 bases, and 17 bases separated the two germline ends. Germline assignment: CDR1 MNHNS and CDR2 SASEGT. The CDR3 spans 14 residues. For the CDR3, the DNA is TGTGCCAGCCGAAGGGTAGCGCACACCAATGAGCAGTTCTTC. The encoded protein is CASRRVAHTNEQFF.

V usage is TRBV27 and J usage is TRBJ2-7; D uncertain. Trimming took 6 bases from V and 2 from J, leaving 14 bases between them. The germline gives CDR1 MNHEY, CDR2 SMNVEV (reference sequence). This CDR3 is built from 14 residues. Written as DNA, the CDR3 is TGTGCCAGCAGGGGCTGGGCCCGTCCCTACGAGCAGTACTTC. It yields the protein CASRGWARPYEQYF.

The chain joins TRBV28 to TRBJ2-7; 7 nucleotides agree with TRBD2. The ends lost 2 bases at V and 4 bases at J; junction bases unmatched: 14. The CDR3 totals 17 residues. From germline, CDR1 is MDHEN and CDR2 SYDVKM. The CDR3 sequence: CASSLEIGGSGTYEQYF. The CDR3 nucleotides read TGTGCCAGCAGTTTAGAAATAGGCGGGAGCGGTACGTACGAGCAGTACTTC.

There are many counts of this clone. The J gene is TRBJ2-1, the V gene TRBV6-6; 7 nucleotides match TRBD1. Germline CDR1 reads MNHNY; CDR2 reads SVGAGI (reference sequence). The V and J ends lost 5 bases and 12 bases, in that order; junction bases with no gene match: 13. The CDR3 extends over 14 amino acids. The CDR3 loop is CASSDRDGRPGQFF. CDR3 sequence (DNA): TGTGCCAGCAGTGACAGGGACGGACGGCCCGGGCAGTTCTTC.

This rearrangement joins TRBV7-2 to TRBJ2-3, with 7 bases aligning to TRBD1. Germline CDR1 and CDR2: SGHTA and FQGNSA. CDR3 length: 18 amino acids. The V gene end was trimmed by 2 bases and the J gene end by 1 base; junction bases not matched to a gene: 12. CDR3 bases: TGTGCCAGCAGCTTATTACCGGGACAGCAAATACGCACAGATACGCAGTATTTT. It translates to CASSLLPGQQIRTDTQYF.

CDR3 amino acids: CASSRGPGGNTEAFF. For the CDR3, the DNA is TGTGCCAGCAGCCGCGGGCCTGGAGGGAACACTGAAGCTTTCTTT. The chain employs TRBV6-5 and TRBJ1-1; D is undetermined. The CDR3 is made up of 15 amino acids. The V end was cut by 6 bases, the J end by 1 base, with 15 bases between. CDR1 MNHEY and CDR2 SVGAGI come from the germline V gene.

The rearrangement uses TRBV28 and TRBJ1-5, with TRBD1 matching over 8 bases. This CDR3 spans 17 amino acids. V dropped 5 bases and J dropped 0; count of bases not matched to a gene: 9. Germline assignment: CDR1 MDHEN and CDR2 SYDVKM. The CDR3 region has the DNA TGTGCCAGCAGTCGAGGACAGGGCCCCGGTAGCAATCAGCCCCAGCATTTT. This gives the protein CASSRGQGPGSNQPQHF.

The V gene is TRBV11-2, the J gene TRBJ1-1, with 10 bases fitting TRBD1. Losses at the gene ends were 3 bases for V and 3 bases for J; bases not matched to a gene: 1. The CDR3 contains 14 residues. CDR1 SGHAT and CDR2 FQNNGV come from the germline V gene. The CDR3 DNA follows: TGTGCCAGCAGCTTGACAGGGGGCGACACTGAAGCTTTCTTT. It encodes CASSLTGGDTEAFF.

This rearrangement joins TRBV5-1 to TRBJ2-7; weak D call: TRBD1 (6 bases). CDR1 is SGHRS, CDR2 YFSETQ, per germline. This CDR3 comprises 14 residues. Deletions cut 4 bases from V and 3 bases from J, with 14 bases between. The chain's CDR3 is CASSPSGHFYEQYF. CDR3 sequence (DNA): TGCGCCAGCAGCCCATCGGGACACTTCTACGAGCAGTACTTC. Drawing the rest from reference TRBV5-1 and TRBJ2-7, the complete variable domain is KAGVTQTPRYLIKTRGQQVTLSCSPISGHRSVSWYQQTPGQGLQFLFEYFSETQRNKGNFPGRFSGRQFSNSRSEMNVSTLELGDSALYLCASSPSGHFYEQYFGPGTRLTVT.

This clone came up a few times. The chain uses TRBV28 and TRBJ1-2; D uncertain. The CDR3 length is 12 residues. Germline V gene lookup returns CDR1 MDHEN and CDR2 SYDVKM. Trimming left V 5 bases short and J 7 bases short, with 11 bases between. The CDR3: CASSPTGSGYTF. In nucleotides, the CDR3 is TGTGCCAGCAGTCCTACGGGTTCTGGCTACACCTTC.